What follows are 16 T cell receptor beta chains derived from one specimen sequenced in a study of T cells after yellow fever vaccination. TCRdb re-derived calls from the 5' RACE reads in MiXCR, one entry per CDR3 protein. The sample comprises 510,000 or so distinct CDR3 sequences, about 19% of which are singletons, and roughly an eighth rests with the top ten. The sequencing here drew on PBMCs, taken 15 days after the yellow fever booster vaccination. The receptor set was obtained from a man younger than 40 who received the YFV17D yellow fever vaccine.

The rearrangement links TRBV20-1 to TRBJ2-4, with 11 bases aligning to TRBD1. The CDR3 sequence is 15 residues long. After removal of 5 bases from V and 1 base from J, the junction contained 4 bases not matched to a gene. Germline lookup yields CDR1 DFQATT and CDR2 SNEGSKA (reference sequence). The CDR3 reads CSALRDRGAKNIQYF. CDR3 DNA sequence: TGCAGTGCTCTCCGGGACAGGGGGGCCAAAAACATTCAGTACTTC.

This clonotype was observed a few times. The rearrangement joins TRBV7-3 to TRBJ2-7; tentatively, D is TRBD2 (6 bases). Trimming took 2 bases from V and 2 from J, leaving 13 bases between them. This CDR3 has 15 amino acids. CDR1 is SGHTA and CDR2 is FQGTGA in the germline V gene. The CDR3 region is CASSLGPAGAYEQYF. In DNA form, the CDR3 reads TGTGCCAGCAGCTTAGGGCCAGCGGGCGCCTACGAGCAGTACTTC.

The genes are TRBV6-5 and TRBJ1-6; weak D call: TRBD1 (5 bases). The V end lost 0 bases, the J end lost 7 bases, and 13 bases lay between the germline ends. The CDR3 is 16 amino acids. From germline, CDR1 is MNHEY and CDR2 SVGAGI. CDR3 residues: CASSYSPTVRNSPLHF. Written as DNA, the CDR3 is TGTGCCAGCAGTTACTCGCCGACAGTAAGAAATTCACCCCTCCACTTT.

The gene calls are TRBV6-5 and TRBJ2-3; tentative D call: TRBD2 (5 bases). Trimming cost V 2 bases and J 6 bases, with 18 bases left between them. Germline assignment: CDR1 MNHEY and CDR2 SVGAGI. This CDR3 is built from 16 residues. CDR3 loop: CASSYISGSPHDTQYF. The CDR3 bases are TGTGCCAGCAGTTACATCTCGGGGAGCCCTCACGATACGCAGTATTTT.

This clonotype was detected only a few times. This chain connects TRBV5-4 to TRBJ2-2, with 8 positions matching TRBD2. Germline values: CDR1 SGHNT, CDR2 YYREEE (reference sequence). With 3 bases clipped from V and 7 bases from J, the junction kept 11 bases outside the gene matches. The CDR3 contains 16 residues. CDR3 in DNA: TGTGCCAGCAGCTCTCTAACGGGAGGGCCCGACGGGGAGCTGTTTTTT. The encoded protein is CASSSLTGGPDGELFF.

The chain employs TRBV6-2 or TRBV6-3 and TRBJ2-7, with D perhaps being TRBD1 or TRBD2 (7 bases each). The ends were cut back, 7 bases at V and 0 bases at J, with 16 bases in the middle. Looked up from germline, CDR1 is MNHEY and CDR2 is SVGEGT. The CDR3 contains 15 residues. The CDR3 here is CASTSGTVLSYEQYF. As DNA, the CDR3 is TGTGCCAGCACAAGCGGGACAGTCCTCTCCTACGAGCAGTACTTC.

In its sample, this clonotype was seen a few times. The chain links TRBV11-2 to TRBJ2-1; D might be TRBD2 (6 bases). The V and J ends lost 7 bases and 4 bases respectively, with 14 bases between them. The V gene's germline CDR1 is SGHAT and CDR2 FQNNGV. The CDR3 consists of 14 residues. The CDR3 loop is CASMLLAGYNEQFF. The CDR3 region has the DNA TGTGCCAGCATGCTACTAGCAGGTTACAATGAGCAGTTCTTC.

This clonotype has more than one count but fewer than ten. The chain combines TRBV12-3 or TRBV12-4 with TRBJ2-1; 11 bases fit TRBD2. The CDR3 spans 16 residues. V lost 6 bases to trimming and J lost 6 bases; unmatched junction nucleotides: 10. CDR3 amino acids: CASRGTSGSSPNEQFF. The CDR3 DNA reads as TGTGCCAGCAGGGGTACTAGCGGGAGCTCTCCCAATGAGCAGTTCTTC.

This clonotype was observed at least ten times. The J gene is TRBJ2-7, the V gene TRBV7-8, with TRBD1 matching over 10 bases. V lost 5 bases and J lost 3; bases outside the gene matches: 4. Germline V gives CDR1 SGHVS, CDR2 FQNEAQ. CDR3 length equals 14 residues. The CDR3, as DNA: TGTGCCAGCAGCCCACGGGACAGGGGCTACGAGCAGTACTTC. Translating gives CASSPRDRGYEQYF.

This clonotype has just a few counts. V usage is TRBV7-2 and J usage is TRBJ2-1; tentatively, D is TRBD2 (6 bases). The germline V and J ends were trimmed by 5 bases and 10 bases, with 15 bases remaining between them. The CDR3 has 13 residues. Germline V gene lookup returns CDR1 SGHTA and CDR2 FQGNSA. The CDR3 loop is CASSIRTGDEQFF. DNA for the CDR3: TGTGCCAGCAGCATACGCACGGGGGACGAGCAGTTCTTC.

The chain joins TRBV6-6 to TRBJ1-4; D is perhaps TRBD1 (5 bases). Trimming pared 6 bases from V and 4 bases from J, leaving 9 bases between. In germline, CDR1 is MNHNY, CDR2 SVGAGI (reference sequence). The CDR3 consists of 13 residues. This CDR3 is CASSDRRNEKLFF. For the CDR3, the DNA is TGTGCCAGCAGCGACAGACGTAATGAAAAACTGTTTTTT.

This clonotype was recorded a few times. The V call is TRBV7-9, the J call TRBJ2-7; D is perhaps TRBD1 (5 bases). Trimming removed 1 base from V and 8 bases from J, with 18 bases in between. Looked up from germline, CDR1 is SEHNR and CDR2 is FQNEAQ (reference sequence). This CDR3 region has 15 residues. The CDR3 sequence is CASSLEASEPGKQYF. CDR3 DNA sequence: TGTGCCAGCAGCTTAGAAGCGTCAGAGCCAGGGAAGCAGTACTTC.

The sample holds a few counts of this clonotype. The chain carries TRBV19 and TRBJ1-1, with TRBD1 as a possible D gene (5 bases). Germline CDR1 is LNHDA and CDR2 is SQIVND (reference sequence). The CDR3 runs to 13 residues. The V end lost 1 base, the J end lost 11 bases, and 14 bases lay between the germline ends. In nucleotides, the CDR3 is TGTGCCAGTAGTATAGGATCGGGGACGGCGGCTTTCTTT. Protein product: CASSIGSGTAAFF.

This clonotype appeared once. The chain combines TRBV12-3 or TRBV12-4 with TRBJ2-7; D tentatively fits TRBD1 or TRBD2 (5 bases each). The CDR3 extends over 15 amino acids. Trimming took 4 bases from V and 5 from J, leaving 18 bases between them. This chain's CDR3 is CASSSIGTTSDEQYF. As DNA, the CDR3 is TGTGCCAGCAGTTCTATCGGGACGACGTCTGACGAGCAGTACTTC.

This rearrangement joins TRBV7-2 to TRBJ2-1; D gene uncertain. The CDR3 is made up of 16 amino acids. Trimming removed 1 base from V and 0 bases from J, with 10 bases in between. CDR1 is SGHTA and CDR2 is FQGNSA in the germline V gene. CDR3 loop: CASSLVTRPSYNEQFF. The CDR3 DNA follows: TGTGCCAGCAGCTTAGTGACCCGCCCCTCCTACAATGAGCAGTTCTTC.

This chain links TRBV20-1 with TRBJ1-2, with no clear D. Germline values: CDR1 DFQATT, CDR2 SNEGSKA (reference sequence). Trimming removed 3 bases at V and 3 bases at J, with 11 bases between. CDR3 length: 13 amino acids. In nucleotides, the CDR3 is TGCAGTGCTAGGGATAGACGGGACTATGGCTACACCTTC. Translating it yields CSARDRRDYGYTF.